The sequence of this TCR beta chain was determined in a study of blood T cells in healthy people across ages. In its sample, this clonotype was seen a few times. The antigen is undetermined. Donors ranged from roughly 6 to 90 years old and were healthy Caucasians in Russia. Deletions cut 7 bases from V and 3 bases from J, with 12 bases between. The CDR3 extends over 12 amino acids. The germline CDR1 and CDR2 sequences are SQVTM and ANQGSEA. The second PCR ran roughly 6 to 11 cycles with a sample-barcoded 5' primer and J-beta primers. Each TCR beta cDNA got a 12-nucleotide random molecular identifier. TCRdb reanalysed the 5' RACE reads using MiXCR and keeps one entry per CDR3 protein. The data show roughly 800,000 distinct CDR3 sequences, 55% to 75% seen once. Study-level points and caveats: Percentage of naive T cells showed a strong correlation with TCR beta diversity. Long-lived and aged donors differed, with more naive CD4+ cells and higher diversity in the long-lived.

This receptor was taken from a man aged 25 to 40 in good health. Source material: blood. The chain links TRBV29-1 to TRBJ2-5; no reliable D call. This CDR3 is CSELSEEETQYF. For the CDR3, the DNA is TGCAGCGAACTTTCCGAGGAAGAGACCCAGTACTTC.